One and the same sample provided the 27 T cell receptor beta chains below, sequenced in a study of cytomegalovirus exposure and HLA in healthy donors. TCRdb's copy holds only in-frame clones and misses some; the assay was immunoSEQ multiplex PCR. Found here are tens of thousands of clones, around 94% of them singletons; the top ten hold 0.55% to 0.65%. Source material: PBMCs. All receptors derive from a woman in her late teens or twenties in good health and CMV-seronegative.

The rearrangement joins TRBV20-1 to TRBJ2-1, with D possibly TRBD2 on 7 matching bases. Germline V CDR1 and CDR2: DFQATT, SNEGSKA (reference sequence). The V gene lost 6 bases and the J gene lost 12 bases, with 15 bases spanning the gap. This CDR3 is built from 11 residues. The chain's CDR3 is CSATLRGAQFF. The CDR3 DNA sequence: TGCAGTGCCACGCTCCGGGGGGCGCAGTTCTTC.

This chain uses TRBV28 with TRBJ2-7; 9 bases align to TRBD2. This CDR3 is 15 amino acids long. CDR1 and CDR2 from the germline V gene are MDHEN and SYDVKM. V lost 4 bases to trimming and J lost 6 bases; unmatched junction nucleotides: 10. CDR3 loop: CASSSRRLAAGEQYF. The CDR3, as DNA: TGTGCCAGCAGTTCCCGGCGACTAGCGGCGGGCGAGCAGTACTTC. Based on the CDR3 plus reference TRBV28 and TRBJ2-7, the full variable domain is DVKVTQSSRYLVKRTGEKVFLECVQDMDHENMFWYRQDPGLGLRLIYFSYDVKMKEKGDIPEGYSVSREKKERFSLILESASTNQTSMYLCASSSRRLAAGEQYFGPGTRLTVT.

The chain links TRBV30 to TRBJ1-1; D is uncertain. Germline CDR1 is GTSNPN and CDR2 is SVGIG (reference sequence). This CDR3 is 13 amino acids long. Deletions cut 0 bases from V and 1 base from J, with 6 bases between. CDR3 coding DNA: TGTGCCTGGAGTGTGTCAGAGAACACTGAAGCTTTCTTT. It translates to CAWSVSENTEAFF.

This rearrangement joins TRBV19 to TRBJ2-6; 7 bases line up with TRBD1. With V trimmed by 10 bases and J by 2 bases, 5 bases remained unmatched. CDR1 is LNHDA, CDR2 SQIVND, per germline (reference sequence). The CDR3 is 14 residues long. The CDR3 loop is CATDTGAGANVLTF. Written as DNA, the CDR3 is TGTGCCACCGACACAGGGGCTGGGGCCAACGTCCTGACTTTC.

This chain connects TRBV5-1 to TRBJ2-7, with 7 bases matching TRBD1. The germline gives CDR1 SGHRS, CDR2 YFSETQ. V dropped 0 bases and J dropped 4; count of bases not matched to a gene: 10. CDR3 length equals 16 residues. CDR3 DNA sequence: TGCGCCAGCAGCTTGGCCCCCGGGACAGCACGATACGAGCAGTACTTC. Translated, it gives CASSLAPGTARYEQYF. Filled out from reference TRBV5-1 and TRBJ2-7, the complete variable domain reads KAGVTQTPRYLIKTRGQQVTLSCSPISGHRSVSWYQQTPGQGLQFLFEYFSETQRNKGNFPGRFSGRQFSNSRSEMNVSTLELGDSALYLCASSLAPGTARYEQYFGPGTRLTVT.

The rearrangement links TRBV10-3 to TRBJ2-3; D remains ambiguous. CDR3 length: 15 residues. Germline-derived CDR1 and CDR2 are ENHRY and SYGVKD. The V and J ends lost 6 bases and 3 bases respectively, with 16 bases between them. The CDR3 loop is CAISRGAPGTDTQYF. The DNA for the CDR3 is TGTGCCATCAGCCGCGGCGCTCCCGGAACAGATACGCAGTATTTT.

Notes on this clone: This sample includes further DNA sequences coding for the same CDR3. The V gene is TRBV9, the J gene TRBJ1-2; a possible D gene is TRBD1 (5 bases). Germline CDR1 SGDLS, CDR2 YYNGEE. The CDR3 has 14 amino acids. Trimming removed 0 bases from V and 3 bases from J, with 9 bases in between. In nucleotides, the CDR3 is TGTGCCAGCAGCGTAGCTGGAGGGGACTATGGCTACACCTTC. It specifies CASSVAGGDYGYTF.

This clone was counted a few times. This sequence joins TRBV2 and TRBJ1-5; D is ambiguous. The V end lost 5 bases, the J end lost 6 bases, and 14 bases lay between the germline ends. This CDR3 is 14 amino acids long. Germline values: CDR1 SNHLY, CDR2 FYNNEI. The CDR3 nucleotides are TGTGCCAGCAGTCCAGACACCCACGGTCAGCCCCAGCATTTT. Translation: CASSPDTHGQPQHF.

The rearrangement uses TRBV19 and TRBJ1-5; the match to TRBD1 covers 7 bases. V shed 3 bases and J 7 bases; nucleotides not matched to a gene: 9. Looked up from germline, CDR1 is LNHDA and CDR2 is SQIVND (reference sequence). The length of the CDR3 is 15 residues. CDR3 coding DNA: TGTGCCAGTAGTATTTTGACAGGGTTGGGACAGCCCCAGCATTTT. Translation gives CASSILTGLGQPQHF. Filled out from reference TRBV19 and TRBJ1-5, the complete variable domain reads DGGITQSPKYLFRKEGQNVTLSCEQNLNHDAMYWYRQDPGQGLRLIYYSQIVNDFQKGDIAEGYSVSREKKESFPLTVTSAQKNPTAFYLCASSILTGLGQPQHFGDGTRLSIL.

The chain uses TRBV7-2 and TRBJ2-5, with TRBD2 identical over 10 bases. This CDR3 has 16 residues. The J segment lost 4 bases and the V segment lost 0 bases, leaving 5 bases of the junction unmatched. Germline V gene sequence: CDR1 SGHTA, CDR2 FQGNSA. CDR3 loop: CASSLAQRGGLETQYF. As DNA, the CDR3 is TGTGCCAGCAGCTTAGCGCAGCGGGGGGGCCTAGAGACCCAGTACTTC. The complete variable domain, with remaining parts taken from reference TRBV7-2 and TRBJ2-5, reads GAGVSQSPSNKVTEKGKDVELRCDPISGHTALYWYRQSLGQGLEFLIYFQGNSAPDKSGLPSDRFSAERTGGSVSTLTIQRTQQEDSAVYLCASSLAQRGGLETQYFGPGTRLLVL.

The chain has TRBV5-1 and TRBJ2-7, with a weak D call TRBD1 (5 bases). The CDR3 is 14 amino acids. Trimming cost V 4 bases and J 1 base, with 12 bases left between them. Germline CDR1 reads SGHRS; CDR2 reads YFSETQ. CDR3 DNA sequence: TGCGCCAGCAGCACGGACACCCTTTCCTACGAGCAGTACTTC. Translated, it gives CASSTDTLSYEQYF.

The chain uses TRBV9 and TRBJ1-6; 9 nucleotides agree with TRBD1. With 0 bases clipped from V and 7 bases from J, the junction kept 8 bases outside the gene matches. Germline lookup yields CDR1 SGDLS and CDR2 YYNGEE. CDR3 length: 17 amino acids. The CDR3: CASSVAAGTGGNSPLHF. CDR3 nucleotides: TGTGCCAGCAGCGTAGCCGCGGGAACAGGGGGCAATTCACCCCTCCACTTT.

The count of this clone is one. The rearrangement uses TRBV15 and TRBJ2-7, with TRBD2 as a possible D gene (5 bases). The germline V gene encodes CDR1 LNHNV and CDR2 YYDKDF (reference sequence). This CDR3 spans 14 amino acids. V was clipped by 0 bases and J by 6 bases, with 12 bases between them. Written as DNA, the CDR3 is TGTGCCACCAGCAGAGATAGAGGGTTTAGCGAGCAGTACTTC. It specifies CATSRDRGFSEQYF. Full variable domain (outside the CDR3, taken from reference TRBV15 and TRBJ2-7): DAMVIQNPRYQVTQFGKPVTLSCSQTLNHNVMYWYQQKSSQAPKLLFHYYDKDFNNEADTPDNFQSRRPNTSFCFLDIRSPGLGDTAMYLCATSRDRGFSEQYFGPGTRLTVT.

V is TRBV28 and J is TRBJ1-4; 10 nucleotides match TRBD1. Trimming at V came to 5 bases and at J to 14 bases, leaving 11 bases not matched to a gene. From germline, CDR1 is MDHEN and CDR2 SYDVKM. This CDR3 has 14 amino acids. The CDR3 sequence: CASSPFDRGHRLFF. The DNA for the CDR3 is TGTGCCAGCAGTCCCTTTGACAGGGGGCATAGGCTGTTTTTT.

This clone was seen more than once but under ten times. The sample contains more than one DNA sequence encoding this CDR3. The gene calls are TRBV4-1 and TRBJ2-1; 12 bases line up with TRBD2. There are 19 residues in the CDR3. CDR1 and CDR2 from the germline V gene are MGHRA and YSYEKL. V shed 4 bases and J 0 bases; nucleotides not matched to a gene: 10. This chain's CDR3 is CASSRVPGLAGRSYNEQFF. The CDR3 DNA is TGCGCCAGCAGCCGAGTCCCGGGACTAGCGGGTCGCTCCTACAATGAGCAGTTCTTC.

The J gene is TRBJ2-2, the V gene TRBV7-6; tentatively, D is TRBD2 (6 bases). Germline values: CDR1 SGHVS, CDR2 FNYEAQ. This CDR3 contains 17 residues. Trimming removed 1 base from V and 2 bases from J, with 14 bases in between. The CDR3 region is CASSLGLAARNTGELFF. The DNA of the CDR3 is TGTGCCAGCAGCTTAGGCTTAGCGGCGCGTAACACCGGGGAGCTGTTTTTT.

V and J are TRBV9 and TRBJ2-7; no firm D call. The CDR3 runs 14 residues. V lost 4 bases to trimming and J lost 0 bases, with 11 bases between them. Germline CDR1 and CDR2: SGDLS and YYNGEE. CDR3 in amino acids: CASSPDFASYEQYF. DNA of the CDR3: TGTGCCAGCAGCCCCGACTTTGCCTCCTACGAGCAGTACTTC.

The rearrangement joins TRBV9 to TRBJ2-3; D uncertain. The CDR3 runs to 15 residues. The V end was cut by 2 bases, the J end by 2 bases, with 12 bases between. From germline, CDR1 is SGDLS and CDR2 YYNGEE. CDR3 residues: CASSVSQKHTDTQYF. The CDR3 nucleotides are TGTGCCAGCAGCGTTAGCCAGAAACACACAGATACGCAGTATTTT.

The DNA for the CDR3 is TGTGCCAGCTCACCACGAGCGGGGAGGGCAGATCAGCCCCAGCATTTT. Its protein product is CASSPRAGRADQPQHF. The chain uses TRBV18 and TRBJ1-5; D remains unclear. V lost 1 base and J 5 bases, leaving 15 bases between the germline ends. This CDR3 contains 16 residues. Germline V gene data show CDR1 as KGHSH and CDR2 as LQKENI.

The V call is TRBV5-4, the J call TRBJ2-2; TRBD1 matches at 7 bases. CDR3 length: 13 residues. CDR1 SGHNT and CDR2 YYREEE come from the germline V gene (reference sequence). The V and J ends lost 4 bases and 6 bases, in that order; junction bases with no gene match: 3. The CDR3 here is CASSPTGPGELFF. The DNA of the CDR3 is TGTGCCAGCAGCCCGACAGGGCCCGGGGAGCTGTTTTTT.

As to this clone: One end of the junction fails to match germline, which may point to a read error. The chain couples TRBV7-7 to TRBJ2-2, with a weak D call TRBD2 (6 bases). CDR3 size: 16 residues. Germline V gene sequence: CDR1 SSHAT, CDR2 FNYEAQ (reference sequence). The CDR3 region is CASSPAEGANTGELFF. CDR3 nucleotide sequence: TGTGCTAGCAGCCCGGCGGAGGGAGCGAACACCGGGGAGCTGTTTTTT.

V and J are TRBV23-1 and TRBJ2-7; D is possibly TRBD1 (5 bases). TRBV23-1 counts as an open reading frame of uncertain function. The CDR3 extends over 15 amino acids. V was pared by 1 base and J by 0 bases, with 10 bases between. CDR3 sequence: CASSQWTQSSYEQYF. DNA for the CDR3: TGCGCCAGCAGTCAATGGACACAGAGCTCCTACGAGCAGTACTTC.

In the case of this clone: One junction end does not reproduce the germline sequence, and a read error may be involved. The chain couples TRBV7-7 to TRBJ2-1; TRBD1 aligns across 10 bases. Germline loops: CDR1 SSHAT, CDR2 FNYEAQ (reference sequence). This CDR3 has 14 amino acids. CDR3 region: CASSPGTGAHEQFF. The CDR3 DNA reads TGTGCTAGCAGCCCCGGGACAGGGGCCCATGAGCAGTTCTTC.

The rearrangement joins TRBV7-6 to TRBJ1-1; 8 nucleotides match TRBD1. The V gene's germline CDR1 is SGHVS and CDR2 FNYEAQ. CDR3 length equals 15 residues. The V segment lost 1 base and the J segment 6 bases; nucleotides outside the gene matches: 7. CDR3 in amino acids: CASSLGTGNFAEAFF. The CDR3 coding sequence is TGTGCCAGCAGCTTAGGGACAGGGAATTTCGCTGAAGCTTTCTTT. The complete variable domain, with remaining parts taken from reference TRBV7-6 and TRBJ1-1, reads GAGVSQSPRYKVTKRGQDVALRCDPISGHVSLYWYRQALGQGPEFLTYFNYEAQQDKSGLPNDRFSAERPEGSISTLTIQRTEQRDSAMYRCASSLGTGNFAEAFFGQGTRLTVV.

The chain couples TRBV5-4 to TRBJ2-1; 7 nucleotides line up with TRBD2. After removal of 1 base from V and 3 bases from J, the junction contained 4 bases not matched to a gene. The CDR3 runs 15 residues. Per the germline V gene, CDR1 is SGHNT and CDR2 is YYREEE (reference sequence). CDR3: CASSLMRGGYNEQFF. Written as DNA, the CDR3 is TGTGCCAGCAGCTTGATGCGCGGGGGCTACAATGAGCAGTTCTTC.

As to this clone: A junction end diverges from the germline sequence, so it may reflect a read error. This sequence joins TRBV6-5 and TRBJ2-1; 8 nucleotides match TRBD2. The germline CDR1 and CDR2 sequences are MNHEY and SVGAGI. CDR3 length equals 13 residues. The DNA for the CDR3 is TGTGCCAGCAGTTACTCGGAGGTAGCGGGGACGGTCTTC. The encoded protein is CASSYSEVAGTVF.

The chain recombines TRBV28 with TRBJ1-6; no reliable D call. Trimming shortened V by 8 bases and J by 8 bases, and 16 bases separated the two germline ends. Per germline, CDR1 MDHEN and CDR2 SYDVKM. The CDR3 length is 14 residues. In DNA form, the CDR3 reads TGTGCCAGCTCCGGCATACTAGGAGATTCACCCCTCCACTTT. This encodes CASSGILGDSPLHF.